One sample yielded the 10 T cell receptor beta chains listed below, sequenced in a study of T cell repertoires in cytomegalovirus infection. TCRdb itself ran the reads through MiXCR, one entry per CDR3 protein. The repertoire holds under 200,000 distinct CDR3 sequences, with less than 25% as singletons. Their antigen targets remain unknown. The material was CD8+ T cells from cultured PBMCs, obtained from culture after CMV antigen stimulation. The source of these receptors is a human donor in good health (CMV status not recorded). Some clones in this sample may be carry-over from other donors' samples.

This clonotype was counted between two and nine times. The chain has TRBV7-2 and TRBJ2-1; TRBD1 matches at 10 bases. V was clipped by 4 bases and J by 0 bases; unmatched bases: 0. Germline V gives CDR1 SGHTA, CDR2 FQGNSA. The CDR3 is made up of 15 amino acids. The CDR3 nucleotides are TGTGCCAGCAGCTGGACAGGGGGCTCCTACAATGAGCAGTTCTTC. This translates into CASSWTGGSYNEQFF.

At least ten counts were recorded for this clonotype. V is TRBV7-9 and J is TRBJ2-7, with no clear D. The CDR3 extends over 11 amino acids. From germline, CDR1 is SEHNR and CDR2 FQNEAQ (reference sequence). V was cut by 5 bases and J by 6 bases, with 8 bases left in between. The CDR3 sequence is CASSAAGEQYF. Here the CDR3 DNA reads TGTGCCAGCAGCGCGGCTGGCGAGCAGTACTTC.

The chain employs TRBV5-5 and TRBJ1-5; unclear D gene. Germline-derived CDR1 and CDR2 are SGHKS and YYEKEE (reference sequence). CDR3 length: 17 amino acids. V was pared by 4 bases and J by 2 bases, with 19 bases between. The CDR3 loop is CASSLLPWPQGNQPQHF. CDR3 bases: TGTGCCAGCAGCCTCCTCCCTTGGCCGCAAGGCAATCAGCCCCAGCATTTT.

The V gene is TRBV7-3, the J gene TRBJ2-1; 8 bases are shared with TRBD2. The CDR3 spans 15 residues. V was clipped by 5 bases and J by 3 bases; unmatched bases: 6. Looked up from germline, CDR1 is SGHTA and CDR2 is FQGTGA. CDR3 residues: CASSTGLASYNEQFF. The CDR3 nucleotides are TGTGCCAGCAGCACCGGACTAGCCAGCTACAATGAGCAGTTCTTC.

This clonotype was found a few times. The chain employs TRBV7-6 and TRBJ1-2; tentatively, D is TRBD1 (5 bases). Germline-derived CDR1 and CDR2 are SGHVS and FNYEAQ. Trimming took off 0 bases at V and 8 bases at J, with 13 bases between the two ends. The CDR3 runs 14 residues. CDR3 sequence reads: CASSLAGGSLGYTF. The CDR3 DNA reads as TGTGCCAGCAGCTTAGCCGGGGGGTCCCTAGGCTACACCTTC.

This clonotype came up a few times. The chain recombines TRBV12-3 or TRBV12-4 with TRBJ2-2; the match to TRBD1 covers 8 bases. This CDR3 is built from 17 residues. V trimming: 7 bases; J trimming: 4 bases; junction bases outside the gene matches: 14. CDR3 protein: CASISDGQGVITGELFF. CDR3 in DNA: TGTGCCAGCATCTCGGACGGACAGGGAGTAATCACCGGGGAGCTGTTTTTT.

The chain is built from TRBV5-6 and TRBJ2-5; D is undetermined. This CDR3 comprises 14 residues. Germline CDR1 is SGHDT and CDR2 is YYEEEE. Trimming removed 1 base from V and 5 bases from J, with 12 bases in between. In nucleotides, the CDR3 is TGTGCCAGCAGCTTGACAGCCTCCCGGGAGACCCAGTACTTC. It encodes CASSLTASRETQYF.

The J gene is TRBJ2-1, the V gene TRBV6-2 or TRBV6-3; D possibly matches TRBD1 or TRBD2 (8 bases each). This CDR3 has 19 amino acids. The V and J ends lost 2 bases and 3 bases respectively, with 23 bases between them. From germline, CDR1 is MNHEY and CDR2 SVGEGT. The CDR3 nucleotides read TGTGCCAGCAGTTACGGGGGACAGGACGGGGGGGCCTACTACAATGAGCAGTTCTTC. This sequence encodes CASSYGGQDGGAYYNEQFF.

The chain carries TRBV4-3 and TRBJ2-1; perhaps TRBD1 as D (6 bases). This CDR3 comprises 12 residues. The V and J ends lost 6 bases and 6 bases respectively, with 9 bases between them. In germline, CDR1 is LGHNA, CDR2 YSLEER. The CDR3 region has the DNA TGCGCCAGCAGATCGGACAGCAATGAGCAGTTCTTC. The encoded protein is CASRSDSNEQFF.

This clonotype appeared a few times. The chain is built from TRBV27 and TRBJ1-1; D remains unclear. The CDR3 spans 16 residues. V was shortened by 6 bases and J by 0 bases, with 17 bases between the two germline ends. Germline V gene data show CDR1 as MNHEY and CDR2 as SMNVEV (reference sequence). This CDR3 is CASSRSLGLMNTEAFF. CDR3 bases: TGTGCCAGCAGCCGAAGTCTCGGCCTCATGAACACTGAAGCTTTCTTT.